What follows is one T cell receptor beta chain and its context. This receptor's antigen is unknown. No much larger clone is present one base from it, and per-base qualities are unavailable. The data are from a study of technical replicates of blood from several donors (dated by TCRdb to about 2017). The library was obtained by the immunoSEQ multiplex PCR assay. TCRdb took over this immuneACCESS table, retaining in-frame rearrangements with V and J assigned. Such tables are incomplete; in checked studies, under half of the missing clones stem from an unresolved V gene, and the remainder is unexplained. This sample gives approximately 79,000 clones in total; 85% to 95% of them show up just once. The ten largest account for more than 0.25% of the sample. CDR1 and CDR2 are drawn from the germline V gene: SGHAT, FQNNGV. Measured from the cysteine to the phenylalanine, the CDR3 is 12 residues long. Only the CDR3 portion is preserved as DNA: 36 bases, with reading frame beginning at the first base. V lost 5 bases and J lost 2 bases; the stretch between them is 6 bases long.

Here the chain combines TRBV11-2 and TRBJ2-5, with the D gene uncertain. The origin of this receptor is a human donor in good health. The sequenced material came from T cells isolated from PBMCs. The CDR3 has the sequence CASSPSQETQYF. In nucleotides, the sequence is TGTGCCAGCAGCCCCAGTCAAGAGACCCAGTACTTC. The entire variable domain, with the stretches around the CDR3 drawn from the reference TRBV11-2 and TRBJ2-5 proteins, is EAGVAQSPRYKIIEKRQSVAFWCNPISGHATLYWYQQILGQGPKLLIQFQNNGVVDDSQLPKDRFSAERLKGVDSTLKIQPAKLEDSAVYLCASSPSQETQYFGPGTRLLVL.